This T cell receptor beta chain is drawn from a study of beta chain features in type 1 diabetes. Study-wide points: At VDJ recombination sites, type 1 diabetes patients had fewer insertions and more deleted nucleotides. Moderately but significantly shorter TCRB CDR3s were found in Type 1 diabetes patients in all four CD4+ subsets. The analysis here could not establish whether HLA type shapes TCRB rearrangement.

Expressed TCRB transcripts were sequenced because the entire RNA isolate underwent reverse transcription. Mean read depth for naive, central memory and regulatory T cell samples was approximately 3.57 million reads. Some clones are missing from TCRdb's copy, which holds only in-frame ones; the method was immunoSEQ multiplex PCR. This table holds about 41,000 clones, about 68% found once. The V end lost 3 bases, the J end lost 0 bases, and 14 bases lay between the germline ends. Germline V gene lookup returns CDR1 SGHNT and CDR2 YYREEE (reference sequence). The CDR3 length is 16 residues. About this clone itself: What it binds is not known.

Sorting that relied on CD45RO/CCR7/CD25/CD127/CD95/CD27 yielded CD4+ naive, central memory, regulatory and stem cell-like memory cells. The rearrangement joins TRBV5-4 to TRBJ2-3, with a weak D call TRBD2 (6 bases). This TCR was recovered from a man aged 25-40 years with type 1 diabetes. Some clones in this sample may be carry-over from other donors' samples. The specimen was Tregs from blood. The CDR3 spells CASSSGAGFSTDTQYF. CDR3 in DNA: TGTGCCAGCAGCTCTGGGGCGGGGTTCAGCACAGATACGCAGTATTTT.